These 4 T cell receptor beta chains were all obtained from the same sample, sequenced in a study of human T cells and chemical hapten exposure. Time point: pre-sensitization, week 0. The treatment is: therapeutic diphenylcyclopropenone sensitization with weekly scalp DPC. MiXCR, applied by TCRdb to the RACE reads, yields one record per CDR3 protein. Of 50,000 to 65,000 distinct CDR3 sequences in the sample, approximately 10% were seen once. The sequences come from whole blood, collected in connection with sensitization to the hapten diphenylcyclopropenone (DPC). The source of these receptors is a woman aged 40 to 50 with alopecia areata. Some clones in this sample may be carry-over from other donors' samples.

The gene calls are TRBV29-1 and TRBJ2-7; no clear D gene. The CDR3 contains 13 residues. Trimming left V 7 bases short and J 0 bases short, with 13 bases between. Germline lookup yields CDR1 SQVTM and CDR2 ANQGSEA. The CDR3 coding sequence is TGCAGCGCCCGGCACCAGAGCTCCTACGAGCAGTACTTC. It is translated as CSARHQSSYEQYF.

There are a few counts of this clonotype. One end of the junction is discordant with germline, which a read error may explain. The chain is built from TRBV12-3 or TRBV12-4 and TRBJ1-2; TRBD1 matches at 7 bases. CDR3 length: 13 residues. The CDR3 region has the DNA TGTGCCAGCAGTTTAGAGGGGTTTACGGACAGGAGCTTC. This sequence encodes CASSLEGFTDRSF.

This clonotype has ten or more counts. The V and J genes are TRBV6-2 or TRBV6-3 and TRBJ1-1; 9 bases map to TRBD1. This CDR3 spans 16 amino acids. Germline V gives CDR1 MNHEY, CDR2 SVGEGT. V lost 2 bases to trimming and J lost 4 bases; unmatched junction nucleotides: 8. CDR3 in DNA: TGTGCCAGCAGTTACCAGACTGGACAGGGGCCCACTGAAGCTTTCTTT. Protein product: CASSYQTGQGPTEAFF.

On this clonotype: A much larger clone lies one base from this, so it may be a read error. The final CDR3 position lacks the conserved phenylalanine or tryptophan, pointing to a likely read error. This chain connects TRBV2 to TRBJ2-5; D is undetermined. Trimming shortened V by 7 bases and J by 1 base, and 13 bases separated the two germline ends. Germline CDR1 is SNHLY and CDR2 is FYNNEI. The CDR3 has 14 residues. CDR3 in DNA: TGTGCCAGCACCGAATGGTCTGCCCAAGAGACCCAGTACTAC. Translation gives CASTEWSAQETQYY.